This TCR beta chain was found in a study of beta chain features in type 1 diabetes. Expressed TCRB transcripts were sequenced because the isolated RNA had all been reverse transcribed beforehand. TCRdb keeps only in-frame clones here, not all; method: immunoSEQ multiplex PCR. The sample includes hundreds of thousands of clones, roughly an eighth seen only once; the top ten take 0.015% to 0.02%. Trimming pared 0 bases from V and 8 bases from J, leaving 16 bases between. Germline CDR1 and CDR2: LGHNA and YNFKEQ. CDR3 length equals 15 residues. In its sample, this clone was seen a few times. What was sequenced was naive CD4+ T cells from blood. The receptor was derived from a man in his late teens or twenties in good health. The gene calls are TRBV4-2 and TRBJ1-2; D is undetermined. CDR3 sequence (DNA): TGTGCCAGCAGCCAAGAAATCGGGGAGGCTAGGGGCTACACCTTC. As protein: CASSQEIGEARGYTF.